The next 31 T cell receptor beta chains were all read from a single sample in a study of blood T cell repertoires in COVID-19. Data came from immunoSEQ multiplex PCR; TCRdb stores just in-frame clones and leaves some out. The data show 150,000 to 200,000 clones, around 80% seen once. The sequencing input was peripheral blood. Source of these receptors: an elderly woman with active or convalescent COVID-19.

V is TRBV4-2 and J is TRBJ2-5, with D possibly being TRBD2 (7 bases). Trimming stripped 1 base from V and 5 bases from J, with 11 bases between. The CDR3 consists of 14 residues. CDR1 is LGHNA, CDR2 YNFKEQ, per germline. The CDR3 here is CASSQVGGPETQYF. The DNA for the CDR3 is TGTGCCAGCAGCCAAGTCGGGGGGCCGGAGACCCAGTACTTC.

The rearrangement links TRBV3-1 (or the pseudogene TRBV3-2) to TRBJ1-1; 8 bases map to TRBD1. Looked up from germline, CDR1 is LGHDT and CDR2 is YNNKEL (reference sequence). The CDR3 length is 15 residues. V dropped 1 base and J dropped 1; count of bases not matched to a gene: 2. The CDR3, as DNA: TGTGCCAGCAGCCAAGCAGGGGGCTGGAACACTGAAGCTTTCTTT. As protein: CASSQAGGWNTEAFF.

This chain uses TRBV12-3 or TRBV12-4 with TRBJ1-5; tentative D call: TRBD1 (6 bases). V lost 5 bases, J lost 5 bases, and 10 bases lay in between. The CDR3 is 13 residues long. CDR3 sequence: CASSIRTDQPQHF. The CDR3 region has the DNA TGTGCCAGCAGTATACGGACAGATCAGCCCCAGCATTTT.

The CDR3: CASSIQGASLGNQPQHF. CDR3 DNA: TGTGCCAGCAGTATTCAGGGGGCAAGTCTTGGCAATCAGCCCCAGCATTTT. The gene calls are TRBV7-9 and TRBJ1-5, with 8 bases identical to TRBD1. CDR3 length equals 17 residues. Germline lookup yields CDR1 SEHNR and CDR2 FQNEAQ (reference sequence). The V gene end was trimmed by 6 bases and the J gene end by 2 bases; junction bases not matched to a gene: 12.

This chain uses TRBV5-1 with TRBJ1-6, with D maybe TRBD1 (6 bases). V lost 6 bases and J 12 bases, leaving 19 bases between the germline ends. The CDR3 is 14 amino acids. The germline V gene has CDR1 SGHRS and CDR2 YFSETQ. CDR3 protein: CASNRGQRDEPLHF. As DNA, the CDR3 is TGCGCCAGCAATCGGGGACAACGGGATGAACCCCTCCACTTT.

DNA for the CDR3: TGTGCCATCAGTGTGGCCAGGGGGAGCGAGACCCTCCACTTT. This gives the protein CAISVARGSETLHF. The rearrangement links TRBV10-3 to TRBJ1-6; 7 bases agree with TRBD1. CDR3 length: 14 amino acids. Germline V CDR1 and CDR2: ENHRY, SYGVKD. The V segment lost 4 bases and the J segment 14 bases; nucleotides outside the gene matches: 11.

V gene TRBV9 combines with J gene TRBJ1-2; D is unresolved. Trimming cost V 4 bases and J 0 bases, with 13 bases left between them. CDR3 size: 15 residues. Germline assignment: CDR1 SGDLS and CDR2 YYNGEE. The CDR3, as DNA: TGTGCCAGCAGCCCCCTCGCGGCTGCTAACTATGGCTACACCTTC. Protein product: CASSPLAAANYGYTF.

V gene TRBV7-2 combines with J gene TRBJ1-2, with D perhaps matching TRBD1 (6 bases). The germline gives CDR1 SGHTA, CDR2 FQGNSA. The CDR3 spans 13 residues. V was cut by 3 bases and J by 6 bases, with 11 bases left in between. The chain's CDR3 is CASSFQGQNGYTF. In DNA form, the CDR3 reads TGTGCCAGCAGCTTCCAGGGGCAGAATGGCTACACCTTC.

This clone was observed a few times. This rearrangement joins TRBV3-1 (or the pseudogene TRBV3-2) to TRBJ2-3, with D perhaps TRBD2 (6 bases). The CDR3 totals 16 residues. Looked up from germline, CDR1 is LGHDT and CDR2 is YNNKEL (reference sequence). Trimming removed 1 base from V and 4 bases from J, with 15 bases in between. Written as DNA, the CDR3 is TGTGCCAGCAGCCAAGCATCGACTAGTAAGGCAGATACGCAGTATTTT. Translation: CASSQASTSKADTQYF.

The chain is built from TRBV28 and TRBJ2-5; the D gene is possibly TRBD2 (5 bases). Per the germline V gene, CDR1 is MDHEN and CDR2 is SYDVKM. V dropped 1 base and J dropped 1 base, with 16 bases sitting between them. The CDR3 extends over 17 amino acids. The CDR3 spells CASSLLSGGGTQETQYF. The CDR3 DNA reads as TGTGCCAGCAGTTTATTGTCCGGCGGAGGTACCCAAGAGACCCAGTACTTC.

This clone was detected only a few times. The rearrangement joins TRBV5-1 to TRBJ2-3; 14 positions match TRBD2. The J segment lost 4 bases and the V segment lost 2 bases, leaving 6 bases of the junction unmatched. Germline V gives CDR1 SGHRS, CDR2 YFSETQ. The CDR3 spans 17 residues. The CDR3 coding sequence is TGCGCCAGCAGCTTTACCGGGACTAGCGGGGGTGCAGATACGCAGTATTTT. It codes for CASSFTGTSGGADTQYF.

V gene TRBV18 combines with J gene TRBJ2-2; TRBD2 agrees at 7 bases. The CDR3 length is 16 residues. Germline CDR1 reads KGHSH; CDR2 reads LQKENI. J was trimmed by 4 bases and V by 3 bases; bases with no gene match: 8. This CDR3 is CASSPTGGGATGELFF. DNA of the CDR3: TGTGCCAGCTCACCCACGGGCGGGGGAGCCACCGGGGAGCTGTTTTTT.

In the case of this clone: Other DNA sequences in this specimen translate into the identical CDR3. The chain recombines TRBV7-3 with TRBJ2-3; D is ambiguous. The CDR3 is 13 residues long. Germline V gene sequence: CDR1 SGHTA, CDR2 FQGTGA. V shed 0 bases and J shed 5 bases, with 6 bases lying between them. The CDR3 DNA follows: TGTGCCAGCAGCTTAACGCCGGGAGATACGCAGTATTTT. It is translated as CASSLTPGDTQYF.

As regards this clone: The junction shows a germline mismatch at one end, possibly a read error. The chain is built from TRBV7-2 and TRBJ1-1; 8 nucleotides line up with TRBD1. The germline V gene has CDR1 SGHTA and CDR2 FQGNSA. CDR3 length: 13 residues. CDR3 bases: TGTGCCAGCAGCTTAGGGGGGAGGGACAGGAGGTTTTTT. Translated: CASSLGGRDRRFF.

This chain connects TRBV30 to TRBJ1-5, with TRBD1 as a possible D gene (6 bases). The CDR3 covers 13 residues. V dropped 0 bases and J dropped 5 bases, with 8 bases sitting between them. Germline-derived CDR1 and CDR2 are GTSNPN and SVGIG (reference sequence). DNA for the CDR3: TGTGCCTGGAGTGTACAGGGTTATCAGCCCCAGCATTTT. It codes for CAWSVQGYQPQHF.

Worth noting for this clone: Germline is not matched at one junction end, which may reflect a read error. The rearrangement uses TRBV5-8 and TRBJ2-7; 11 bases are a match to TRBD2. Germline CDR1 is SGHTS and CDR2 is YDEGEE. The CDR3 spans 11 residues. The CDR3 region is CASSIGTSGPF. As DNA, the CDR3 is TGTGCCAGCAGCATCGGGACTAGCGGACCTTTC.

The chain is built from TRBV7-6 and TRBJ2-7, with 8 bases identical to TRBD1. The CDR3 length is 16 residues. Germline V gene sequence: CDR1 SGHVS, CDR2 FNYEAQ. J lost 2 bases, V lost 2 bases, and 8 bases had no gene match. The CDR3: CASSLRVGQVPYEQYF. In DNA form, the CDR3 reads TGTGCCAGCAGCTTACGAGTGGGACAGGTTCCCTACGAGCAGTACTTC.

CDR3 sequence: CASSLGRGRETQYF. The DNA for the CDR3 is TGCGCCAGCAGCTTGGGAAGGGGGCGAGAGACCCAGTACTTC. The chain links TRBV5-1 to TRBJ2-5, with 7 bases aligning to TRBD1. Looked up from germline, CDR1 is SGHRS and CDR2 is YFSETQ. V lost 0 bases, J lost 4 bases, and 3 bases stayed unmatched. The CDR3 is 14 amino acids.

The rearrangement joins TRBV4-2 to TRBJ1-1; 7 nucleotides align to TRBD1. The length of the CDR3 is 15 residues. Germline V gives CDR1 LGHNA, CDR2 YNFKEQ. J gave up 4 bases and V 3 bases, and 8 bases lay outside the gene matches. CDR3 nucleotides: TGTGCCAGCAGCCATCTCTACAGGGGAGGCACTGAAGCTTTCTTT. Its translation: CASSHLYRGGTEAFF.

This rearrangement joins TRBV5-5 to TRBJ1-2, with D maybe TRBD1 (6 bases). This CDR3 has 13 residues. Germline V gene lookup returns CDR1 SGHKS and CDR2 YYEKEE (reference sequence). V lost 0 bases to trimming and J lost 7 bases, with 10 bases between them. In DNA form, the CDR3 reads TGTGCCAGCAGCTTGGACAGGGAGGGTGGCTACACCTTC. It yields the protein CASSLDREGGYTF.

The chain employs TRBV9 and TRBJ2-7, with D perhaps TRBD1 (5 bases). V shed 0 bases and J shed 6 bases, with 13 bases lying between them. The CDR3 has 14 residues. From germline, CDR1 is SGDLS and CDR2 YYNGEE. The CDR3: CASSVAQGGFEQYF. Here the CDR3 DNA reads TGTGCCAGCAGCGTAGCGCAGGGCGGATTCGAGCAGTACTTC.

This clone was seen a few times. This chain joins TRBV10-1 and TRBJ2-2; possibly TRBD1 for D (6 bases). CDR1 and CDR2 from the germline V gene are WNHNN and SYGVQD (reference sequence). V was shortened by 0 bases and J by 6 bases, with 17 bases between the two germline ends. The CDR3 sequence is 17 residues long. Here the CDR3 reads CASSESGVRGDSGELFF. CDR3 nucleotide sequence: TGCGCCAGCAGTGAGTCGGGTGTCAGGGGAGATTCCGGGGAGCTGTTTTTT.

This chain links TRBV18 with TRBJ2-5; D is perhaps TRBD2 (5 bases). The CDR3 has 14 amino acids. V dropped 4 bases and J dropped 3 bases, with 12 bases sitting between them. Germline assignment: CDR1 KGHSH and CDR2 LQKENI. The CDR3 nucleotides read TGTGCCAGCTCACGTAGGACGGAGGAAGAGACCCAGTACTTC. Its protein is CASSRRTEEETQYF.

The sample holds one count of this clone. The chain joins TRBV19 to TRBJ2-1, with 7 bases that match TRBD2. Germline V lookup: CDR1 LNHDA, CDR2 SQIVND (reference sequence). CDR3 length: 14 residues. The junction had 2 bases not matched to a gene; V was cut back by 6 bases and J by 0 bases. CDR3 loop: CASSGGSSYNEQFF. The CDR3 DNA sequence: TGTGCCAGTAGCGGCGGGAGCTCCTACAATGAGCAGTTCTTC.

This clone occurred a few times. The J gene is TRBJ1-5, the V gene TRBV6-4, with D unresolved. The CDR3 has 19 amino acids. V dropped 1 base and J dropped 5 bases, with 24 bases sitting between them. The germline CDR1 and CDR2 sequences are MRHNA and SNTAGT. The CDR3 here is CASSDFAREKVFRDQPQHF. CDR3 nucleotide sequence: TGTGCCAGCAGTGACTTTGCCCGGGAAAAGGTTTTCCGGGATCAGCCCCAGCATTTT.

The CDR3 coding sequence is TGTGCCAGCAGTTCCTCCCCCGGGACAGGGGAATACGAGCAGTACTTC. Protein sequence: CASSSSPGTGEYEQYF. J is TRBJ2-7 and V is TRBV28; TRBD1 matches 10 bases. Looked up from germline, CDR1 is MDHEN and CDR2 is SYDVKM. This CDR3 has 16 residues. Trimming at V came to 4 bases and at J to 4 bases, leaving 10 bases not matched to a gene.

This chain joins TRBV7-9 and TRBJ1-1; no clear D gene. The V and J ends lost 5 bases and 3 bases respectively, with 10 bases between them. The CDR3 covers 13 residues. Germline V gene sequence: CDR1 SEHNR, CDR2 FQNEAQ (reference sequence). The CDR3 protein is CASSLQRDTEAFF. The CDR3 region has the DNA TGTGCCAGCAGCCTCCAGCGGGACACTGAAGCTTTCTTT.

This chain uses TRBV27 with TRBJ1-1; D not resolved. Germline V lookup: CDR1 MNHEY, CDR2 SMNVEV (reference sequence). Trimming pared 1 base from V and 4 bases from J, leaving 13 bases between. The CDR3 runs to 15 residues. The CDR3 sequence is CASSLLSRAGTEAFF. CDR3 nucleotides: TGTGCCAGCAGTTTATTGAGCCGCGCGGGCACTGAAGCTTTCTTT.

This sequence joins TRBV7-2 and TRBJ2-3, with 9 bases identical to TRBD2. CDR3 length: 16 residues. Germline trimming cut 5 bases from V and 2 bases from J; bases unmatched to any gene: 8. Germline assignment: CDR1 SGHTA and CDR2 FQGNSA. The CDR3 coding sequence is TGTGCCAGCAGCCTTCTAGCGGGGAAAACCACAGATACGCAGTATTTT. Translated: CASSLLAGKTTDTQYF.

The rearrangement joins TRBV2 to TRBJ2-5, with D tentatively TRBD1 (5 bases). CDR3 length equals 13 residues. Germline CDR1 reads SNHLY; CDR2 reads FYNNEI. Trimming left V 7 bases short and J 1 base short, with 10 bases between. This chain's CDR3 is CASNRQFQETQYF. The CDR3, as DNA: TGTGCCAGCAACCGACAGTTCCAAGAGACCCAGTACTTC. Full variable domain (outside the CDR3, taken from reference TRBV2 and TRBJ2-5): EPEVTQTPSHQVTQMGQEVILRCVPISNHLYFYWYRQILGQKVEFLVSFYNNEISEKSEIFDDQFSVERPDGSNFTLKIRSTKLEDSAMYFCASNRQFQETQYFGPGTRLLVL.

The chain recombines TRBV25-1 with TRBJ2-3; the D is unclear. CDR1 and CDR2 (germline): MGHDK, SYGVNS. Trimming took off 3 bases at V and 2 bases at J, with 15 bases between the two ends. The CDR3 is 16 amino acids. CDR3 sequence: CASSDHSGFHTDTQYF. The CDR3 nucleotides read TGTGCCAGCAGTGACCACTCCGGGTTTCACACAGATACGCAGTATTTT.